This TCR beta chain was observed in a study of shared clonotypes between healthy human individuals. Profiling relied on immunoSEQ multiplex PCR, and the TCRdb table lists in-frame clones only, not all of them. Among a few million clones listed, around 95% were seen once. The germline CDR1 and CDR2 sequences are SGHRS and YFSETQ. The V end lost 1 base, the J end lost 2 bases, and 12 bases lay between the germline ends. The CDR3 has 15 amino acids. CD45RA+ naive and CD45RA-negative memory subsets were separated from CD4+ cells. Material: naive CD4+ T cells sorted from blood. Subset: CD45RA+ positively selected. This chain joins TRBV5-1 and TRBJ2-5, with D maybe TRBD2 (6 bases). The clonotype originates from a man between 18 and 29 years old in good health. CDR3 loop: CASSLKSGTQETQYF. In nucleotides, the CDR3 is TGCGCCAGCAGCTTGAAATCCGGGACTCAAGAGACCCAGTACTTC.